This T cell receptor (beta chain) emerged from a study of patients and donors after allogeneic stem cell transplantation. The germline V gene encodes CDR1 SEHNR and CDR2 FQNEAQ (reference sequence). Trimming cost V 2 bases and J 3 bases, with 14 bases left between them. The CDR3 runs 16 residues. TCRdb re-derived calls from the RT-PCR reads in MiXCR, one entry per CDR3 protein. The sample yields some 200,000 distinct CDR3 sequences, 41% seen once. The chain couples TRBV7-9 to TRBJ2-1; D is possibly TRBD1 (6 bases). This TCR came from a human donor who was either an allogeneic HSCT recipient or a stem cell or donor lymphocyte infusion donor (not recorded which). It is not recorded whose cells these are; they may come from a transplant donor. Sequencing was done on a sample of blood, either unsorted or a sorted T cell fraction (not recorded which). CDR3 DNA sequence: TGTGCCAGCAGCTTACCGCAGGGGACCCACTACAATGAGCAGTTCTTC. Protein product: CASSLPQGTHYNEQFF.